This is a list of T cell receptor beta chains from one sample in a study of T cells in Graves' hyperthyroidism and ophthalmopathy. TCRdb used MiXCR to reprocess the multiplex PCR reads, holding one entry per CDR3 protein. The table lists fewer than 500,000 distinct CDR3 sequences, 13% to 15% of them singletons. Sequenced: blood. The receptor source for this set is a woman aged 25 to 39 with Graves' ophthalmopathy. CDR3s include the opening cysteine and the closing phenylalanine or tryptophan.

v_call,cdr3_length,cdr3_aa
TRBV28,13,CASGGTPTDTQYF
TRBV6-5,15,CASSYSKGNTDTQYF
TRBV15,13,CATSREIRQPQHF
TRBV5-5,15,CASSLFGADTGELFF
TRBV19,14,CASSMGGGTGELFF
TRBV18,16,CASSPIAGAPTDTQYF
TRBV5-8,15,CASSPWAGKDTEAFF
TRBV6-2/TRBV6-3,15,CASSYSRRMNTEAFF
TRBV20-1,13,CSAGLGGNQPQHF
TRBV4-1,16,CASSQGNSGVGDTQYF
TRBV27,13,CATASSYRETQYF
TRBV5-1,14,CASSIEYRDTEAFF
TRBV19,14,CASRNDRGSYEQYF
TRBV27,13,CASSSWTAGGYTF
TRBV11-1,14,CASSNSGGPDTQYF
TRBV20-1,12,CSAPGSNSPLHF
TRBV10-2,14,CASTFRVADEKLFF
TRBV7-9,11,CASSYAREQFF
TRBV9,12,CASSAPWNEQFF
TRBV10-3,15,CAISESVGGSYEQYF
TRBV6-1,16,CASSNSSGGIQETQYF
TRBV4-2,15,CASSQDRGGQETQYF
TRBV9,17,CASSAKGGGITNTEAFF
TRBV12-5,15,CASGLRTGAAGELFF
TRBV28,14,CASSFQGEGRPLHF
TRBV12-3/TRBV12-4,15,CASSQQGAMNYEQYF